This T cell receptor beta chain was obtained from a study of T cell clonality in common variable immunodeficiency. Study-wide findings and caveats: Reportedly, TCR beta sequences from common variable immunodeficiency showed fewer deletions and N-nucleotide insertions.

CVID and control samples used equivalent genomic DNA input. Assay used: immunoSEQ multiplex PCR; TCRdb lists only in-frame clones, some missing. Found here are roughly 32,000 clones, no singletons; the ten largest cover about 26%. V gave up 3 bases and J gave up 6 bases; unmatched junction bases: 13. This CDR3 spans 17 amino acids. Germline loops: CDR1 MGHRA, CDR2 YSYEKL. This clone has ten or more counts. Its antigen is not identified. Sequencing ends 3 residues short of the CDR3 end; the germline J gene provides the rest. The rearrangement links TRBV4-1 to TRBJ2-3, with TRBD2 identical over 9 bases. This TCR came from a human donor with common variable immunodeficiency. Material for sequencing was peripheral blood mononuclear cells. CDR3: CASSHLIAGVPQDTQYF. Incomplete CDR3 DNA: TGCGCCAGCAGCCACCTAATAGCGGGAGTCCCGCAGGATACG.